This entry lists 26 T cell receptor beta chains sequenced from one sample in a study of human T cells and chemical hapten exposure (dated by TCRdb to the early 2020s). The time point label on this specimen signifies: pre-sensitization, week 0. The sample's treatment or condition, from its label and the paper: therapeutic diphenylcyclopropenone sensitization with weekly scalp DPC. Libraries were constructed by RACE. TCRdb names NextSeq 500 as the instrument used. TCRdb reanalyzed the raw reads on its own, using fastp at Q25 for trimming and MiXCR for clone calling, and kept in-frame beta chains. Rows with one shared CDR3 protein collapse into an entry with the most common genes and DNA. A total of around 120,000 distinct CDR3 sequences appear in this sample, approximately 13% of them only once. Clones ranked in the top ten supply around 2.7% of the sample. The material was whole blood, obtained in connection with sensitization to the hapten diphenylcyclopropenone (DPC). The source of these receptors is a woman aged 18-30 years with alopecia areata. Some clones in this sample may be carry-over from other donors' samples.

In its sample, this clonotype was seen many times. The CDR3 nucleotides read TGTGCCAGCAGTTACGAGCGTCAGGGCGGCAATCAGCCCCAGCATTTT. Its protein product is CASSYERQGGNQPQHF. The V and J genes are TRBV6-2 or TRBV6-3 and TRBJ1-5; possibly TRBD1 for D (5 bases). In germline, CDR1 is MNHEY, CDR2 SVGEGT. V was trimmed by 2 bases and J by 2 bases, leaving 13 bases between them. CDR3 length: 16 residues.

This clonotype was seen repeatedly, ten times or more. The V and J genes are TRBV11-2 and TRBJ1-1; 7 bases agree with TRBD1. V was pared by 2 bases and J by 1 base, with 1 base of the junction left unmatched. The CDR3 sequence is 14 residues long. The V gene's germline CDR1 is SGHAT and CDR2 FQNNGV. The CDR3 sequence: CASSLSGGNTEAFF. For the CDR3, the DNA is TGTGCCAGCAGCTTATCAGGGGGGAACACTGAAGCTTTCTTT.

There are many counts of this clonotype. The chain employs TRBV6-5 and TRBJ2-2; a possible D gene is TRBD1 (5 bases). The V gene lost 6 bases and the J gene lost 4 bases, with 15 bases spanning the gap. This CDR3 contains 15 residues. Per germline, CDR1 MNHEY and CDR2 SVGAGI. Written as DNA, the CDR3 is TGTGCCAGCAGAGGACAAACGGTCCCCACCGGGGAGCTGTTTTTT. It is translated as CASRGQTVPTGELFF.

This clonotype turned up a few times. CDR3 region: CASSTAAATNEKLFF. In nucleotides, the CDR3 is TGTGCCAGCAGCACCGCAGCCGCAACTAATGAAAAACTGTTTTTT. This rearrangement joins TRBV7-2 to TRBJ1-4; D not resolved. Trimming removed 5 bases at V and 0 bases at J, with 10 bases between. CDR3 length equals 15 residues. Germline CDR1 and CDR2: SGHTA and FQGNSA. Based on the CDR3 plus reference TRBV7-2 and TRBJ1-4, the full variable domain is GAGVSQSPSNKVTEKGKDVELRCDPISGHTALYWYRQSLGQGLEFLIYFQGNSAPDKSGLPSDRFSAERTGGSVSTLTIQRTQQEDSAVYLCASSTAAATNEKLFFGSGTQLSVL.

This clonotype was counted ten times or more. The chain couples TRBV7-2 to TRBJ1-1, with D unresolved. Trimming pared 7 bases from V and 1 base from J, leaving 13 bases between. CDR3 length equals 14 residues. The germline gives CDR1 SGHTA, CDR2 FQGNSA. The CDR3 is CASTRTWQNTEAFF. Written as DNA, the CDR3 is TGTGCCAGCACCCGAACTTGGCAGAACACTGAAGCTTTCTTT.

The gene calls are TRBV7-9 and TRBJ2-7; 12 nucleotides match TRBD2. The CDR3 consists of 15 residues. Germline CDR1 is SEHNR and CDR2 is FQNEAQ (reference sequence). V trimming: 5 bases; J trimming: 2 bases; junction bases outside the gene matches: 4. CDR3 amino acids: CASSQRTSGTYEQYF. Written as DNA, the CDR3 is TGTGCCAGCAGCCAACGGACTAGCGGGACCTACGAGCAGTACTTC.

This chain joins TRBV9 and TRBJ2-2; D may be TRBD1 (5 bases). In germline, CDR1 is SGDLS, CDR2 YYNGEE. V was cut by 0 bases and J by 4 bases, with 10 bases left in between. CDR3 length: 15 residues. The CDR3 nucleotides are TGTGCCAGCAGCGTAGAGGGGTCCGCCACCGGGGAGCTGTTTTTT. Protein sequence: CASSVEGSATGELFF.

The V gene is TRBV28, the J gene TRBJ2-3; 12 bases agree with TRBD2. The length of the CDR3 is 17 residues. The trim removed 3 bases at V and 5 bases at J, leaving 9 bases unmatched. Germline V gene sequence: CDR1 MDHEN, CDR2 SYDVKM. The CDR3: CASSFLSSGGAEDTQYF. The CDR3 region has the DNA TGTGCCAGCAGTTTCCTTTCTAGCGGGGGGGCGGAAGATACGCAGTATTTT. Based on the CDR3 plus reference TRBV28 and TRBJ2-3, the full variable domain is DVKVTQSSRYLVKRTGEKVFLECVQDMDHENMFWYRQDPGLGLRLIYFSYDVKMKEKGDIPEGYSVSREKKERFSLILESASTNQTSMYLCASSFLSSGGAEDTQYFGPGTRLTVL.

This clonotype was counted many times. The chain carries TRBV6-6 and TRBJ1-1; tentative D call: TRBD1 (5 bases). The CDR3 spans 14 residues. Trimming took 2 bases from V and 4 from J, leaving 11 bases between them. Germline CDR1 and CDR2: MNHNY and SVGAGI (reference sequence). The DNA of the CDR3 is TGTGCCAGCAGTTACCACCCAGGGCTCACTGAAGCTTTCTTT. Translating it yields CASSYHPGLTEAFF.

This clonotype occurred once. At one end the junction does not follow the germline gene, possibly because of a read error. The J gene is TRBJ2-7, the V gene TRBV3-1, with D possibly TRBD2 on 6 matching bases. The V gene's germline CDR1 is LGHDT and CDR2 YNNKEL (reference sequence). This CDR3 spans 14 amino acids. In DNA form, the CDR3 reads TGTGTCAGCAGCCGAGGGGACTTAGTCTACGAGCAGTACTTC. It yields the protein CVSSRGDLVYEQYF.

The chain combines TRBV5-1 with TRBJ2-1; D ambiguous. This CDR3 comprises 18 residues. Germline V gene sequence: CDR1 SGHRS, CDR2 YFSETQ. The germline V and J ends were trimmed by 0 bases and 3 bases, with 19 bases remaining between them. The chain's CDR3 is CASSLAVSRTANYNEQFF. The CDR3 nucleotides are TGCGCCAGCAGCTTGGCCGTGTCCAGGACCGCCAACTACAATGAGCAGTTCTTC.

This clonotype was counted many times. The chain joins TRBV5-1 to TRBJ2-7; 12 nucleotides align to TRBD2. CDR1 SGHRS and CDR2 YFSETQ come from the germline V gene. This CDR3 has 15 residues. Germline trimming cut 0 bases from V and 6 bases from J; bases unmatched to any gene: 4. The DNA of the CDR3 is TGCGCCAGCAGCTTGGCGCTAGCGGGGGGGCCCGAGCAGTACTTC. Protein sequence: CASSLALAGGPEQYF. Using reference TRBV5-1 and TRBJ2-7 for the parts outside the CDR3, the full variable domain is KAGVTQTPRYLIKTRGQQVTLSCSPISGHRSVSWYQQTPGQGLQFLFEYFSETQRNKGNFPGRFSGRQFSNSRSEMNVSTLELGDSALYLCASSLALAGGPEQYFGPGTRLTVT.

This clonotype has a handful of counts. The CDR3 nucleotides are TGTGCCAGCAGCGCCGGGACAGCCACCTACGAGCAGTACTTC. This translates into CASSAGTATYEQYF. The chain recombines TRBV7-6 with TRBJ2-7; 7 bases are a match to TRBD1. V lost 5 bases and J lost 2; bases outside the gene matches: 6. This CDR3 comprises 14 residues. CDR1 SGHVS and CDR2 FNYEAQ come from the germline V gene.

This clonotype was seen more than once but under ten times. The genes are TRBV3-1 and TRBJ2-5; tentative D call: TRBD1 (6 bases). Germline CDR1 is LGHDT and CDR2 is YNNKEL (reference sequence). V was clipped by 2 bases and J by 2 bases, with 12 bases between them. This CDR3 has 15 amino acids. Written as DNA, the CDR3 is TGTGCCAGCAGCCAAAGGCGGCAGGGGCAAGAGACCCAGTACTTC. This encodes CASSQRRQGQETQYF.

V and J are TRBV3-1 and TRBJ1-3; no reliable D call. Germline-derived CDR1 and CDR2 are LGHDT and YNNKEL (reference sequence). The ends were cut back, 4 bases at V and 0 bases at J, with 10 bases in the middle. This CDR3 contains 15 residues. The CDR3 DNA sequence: TGTGCCAGCAGCCGACGAAGCAACTCTGGAAACACCATATATTTT. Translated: CASSRRSNSGNTIYF.

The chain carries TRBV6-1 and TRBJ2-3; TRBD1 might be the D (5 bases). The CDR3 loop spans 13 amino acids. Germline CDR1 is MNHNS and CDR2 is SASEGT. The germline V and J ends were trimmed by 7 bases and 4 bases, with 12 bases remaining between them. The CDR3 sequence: CASIMQGSDTQYF. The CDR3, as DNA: TGTGCCAGCATCATGCAGGGCTCAGATACGCAGTATTTT.

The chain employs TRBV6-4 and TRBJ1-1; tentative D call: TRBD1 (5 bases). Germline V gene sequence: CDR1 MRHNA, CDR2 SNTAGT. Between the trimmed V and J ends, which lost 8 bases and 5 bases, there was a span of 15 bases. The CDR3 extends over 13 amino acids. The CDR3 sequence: CASRGDLGTEAFF. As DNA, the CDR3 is TGTGCCAGCCGGGGGGATTTAGGGACTGAAGCTTTCTTT.

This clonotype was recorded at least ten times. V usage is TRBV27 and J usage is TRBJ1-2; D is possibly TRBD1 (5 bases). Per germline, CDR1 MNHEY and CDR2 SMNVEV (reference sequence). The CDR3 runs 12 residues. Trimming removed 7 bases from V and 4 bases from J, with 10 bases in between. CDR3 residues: CASTGGGYGYTF. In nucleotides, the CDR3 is TGTGCCAGCACCGGGGGTGGCTATGGCTACACCTTC.

CDR3: CASSLKDHLDYTF. CDR3 DNA sequence: TGTGCCAGCAGCCTAAAGGACCACTTGGACTACACCTTC. The chain uses TRBV7-9 and TRBJ1-2; D gene uncertain. This CDR3 contains 13 residues. V was clipped by 5 bases and J by 10 bases, with 17 bases between them. CDR1 and CDR2 (germline): SEHNR, FQNEAQ (reference sequence).

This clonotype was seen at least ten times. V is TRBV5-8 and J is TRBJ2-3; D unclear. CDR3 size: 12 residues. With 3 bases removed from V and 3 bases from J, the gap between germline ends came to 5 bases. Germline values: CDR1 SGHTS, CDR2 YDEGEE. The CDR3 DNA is TGTGCCAGCAGCTCGACTACAGATACGCAGTATTTT. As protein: CASSSTTDTQYF.

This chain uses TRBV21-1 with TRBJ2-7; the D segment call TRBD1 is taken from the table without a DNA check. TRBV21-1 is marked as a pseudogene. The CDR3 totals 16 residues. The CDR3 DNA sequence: TGTGCCAGCAGCAAGGACGAGGGGGACTTGAAGTACGAGCAGTACTTC. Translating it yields CASSKDEGDLKYEQYF.

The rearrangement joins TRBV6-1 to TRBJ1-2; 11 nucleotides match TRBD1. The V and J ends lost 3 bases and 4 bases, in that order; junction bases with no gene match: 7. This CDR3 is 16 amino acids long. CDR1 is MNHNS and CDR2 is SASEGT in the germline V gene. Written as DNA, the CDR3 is TGTGCCAGCAGTGAGACTCTTGGGACAGGGGGCTATGGCTACACCTTC. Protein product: CASSETLGTGGYGYTF.

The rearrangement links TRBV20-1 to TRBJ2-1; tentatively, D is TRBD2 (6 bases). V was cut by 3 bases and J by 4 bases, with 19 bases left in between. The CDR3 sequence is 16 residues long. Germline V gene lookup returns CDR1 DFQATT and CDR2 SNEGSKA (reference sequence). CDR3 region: CSARGRESGYYNEQFF. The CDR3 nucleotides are TGCAGTGCTAGGGGACGGGAGTCAGGGTATTACAATGAGCAGTTCTTC.

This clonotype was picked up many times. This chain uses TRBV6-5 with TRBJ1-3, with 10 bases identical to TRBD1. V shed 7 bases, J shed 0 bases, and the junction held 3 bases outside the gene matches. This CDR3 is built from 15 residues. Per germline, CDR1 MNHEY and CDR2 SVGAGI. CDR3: CASTRTGGSGNTIYF. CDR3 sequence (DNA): TGTGCCAGCACCAGGACAGGGGGCTCTGGAAACACCATATATTTT.

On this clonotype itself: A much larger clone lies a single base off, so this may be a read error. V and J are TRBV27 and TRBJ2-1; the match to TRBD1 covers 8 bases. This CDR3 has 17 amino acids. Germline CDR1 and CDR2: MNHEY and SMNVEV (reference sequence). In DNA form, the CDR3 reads TGTGCCAGCAGTTTGCCGCCACAGGGGGGAGGATACAATGAGCATTTCTTC. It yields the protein CASSLPPQGGGYNEHFF.

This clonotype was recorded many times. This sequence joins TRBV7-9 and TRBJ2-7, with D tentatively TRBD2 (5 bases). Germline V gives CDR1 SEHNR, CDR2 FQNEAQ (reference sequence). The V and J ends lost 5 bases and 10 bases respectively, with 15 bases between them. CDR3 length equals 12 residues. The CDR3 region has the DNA TGTGCCAGCAGCGCACCCCCCCGGGGACAGTACTTC. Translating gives CASSAPPRGQYF.